The 19 T cell receptor beta chains below were found in one sample sequenced in a study of OX40 agonist ivuxolimab in advanced cancers. The library came from the immunoSEQ multiplex PCR assay. TCRdb stores this immuneACCESS table with in-frame sequences only. Part of the clones is absent; in the studies checked, under half of the shortfall reflects unresolved V genes, and no reason is known for the rest. This sample gives around 90,000 clones in total; around 90% of them show up just once. The ten largest clonotypes hold roughly 1.1% of the sample. The sequencing here drew on CD4+ or CD8+ T cells sorted from blood, taken in a trial of the OX40 agonist ivuxolimab. These receptors originate from an adult with an advanced solid tumor such as melanoma, head and neck, liver or kidney cancer.

The J gene is TRBJ2-1, the V gene TRBV7-9, with D tentatively TRBD2 (6 bases). The V end was cut by 7 bases, the J end by 9 bases, with 13 bases between. CDR3 length: 12 amino acids. Germline CDR1 is SEHNR and CDR2 is FQNEAQ (reference sequence). Here the CDR3 reads CASTPGGFEQFF. DNA for the CDR3: TGTGCCAGCACCCCAGGAGGGTTTGAGCAGTTCTTC.

The V gene is TRBV5-1, the J gene TRBJ2-1; 10 bases align to TRBD2. The CDR3 loop spans 16 amino acids. Trimming cost V 2 bases and J 7 bases; bases outside gene matches: 9. In germline, CDR1 is SGHRS, CDR2 YFSETQ. The DNA of the CDR3 is TGCGCCAGCAGCTTCTCTAGCGGGAGTAAGGAAAATGAGCAGTTCTTC. Amino acid sequence: CASSFSSGSKENEQFF.

The chain joins TRBV19 to TRBJ2-1, with 9 bases aligning to TRBD2. Looked up from germline, CDR1 is LNHDA and CDR2 is SQIVND (reference sequence). The ends lost 8 bases at V and 2 bases at J; junction bases unmatched: 7. CDR3 length equals 15 residues. The CDR3 loop is CASGVASGAYNEQFF. CDR3 DNA: TGTGCCAGTGGCGTCGCTAGCGGGGCCTACAATGAGCAGTTCTTC.

The chain has TRBV11-2 and TRBJ2-7; maybe TRBD2 (5 bases). The germline CDR1 and CDR2 sequences are SGHAT and FQNNGV. V was cut by 3 bases and J by 4 bases, with 10 bases left in between. This CDR3 is 13 amino acids long. This CDR3 is CASSLGDRYEQYF. As DNA, the CDR3 is TGTGCCAGCAGCTTGGGAGATAGGTACGAGCAGTACTTC.

The CDR3 nucleotides are TGTGCCAGCAGCCCGCGGGTCCTTATGAACACTGAAGCTTTCTTT. It encodes CASSPRVLMNTEAFF. The chain couples TRBV7-8 to TRBJ1-1; D unresolved. The CDR3 is 15 amino acids. V gave up 5 bases and J gave up 0 bases, with 13 bases separating them. Per the germline V gene, CDR1 is SGHVS and CDR2 is FQNEAQ.

The gene calls are TRBV15 and TRBJ2-7, with D uncertain. The V gene's germline CDR1 is LNHNV and CDR2 YYDKDF (reference sequence). Trimming stripped 1 base from V and 5 bases from J, with 3 bases between. The CDR3 contains 11 residues. CDR3 residues: CATSRGDEQYF. The CDR3 nucleotides read TGTGCCACCAGCAGAGGGGACGAGCAGTACTTC. The full variable domain, with the rest looked up from reference TRBV15 and TRBJ2-7, is DAMVIQNPRYQVTQFGKPVTLSCSQTLNHNVMYWYQQKSSQAPKLLFHYYDKDFNNEADTPDNFQSRRPNTSFCFLDIRSPGLGDTAMYLCATSRGDEQYFGPGTRLTVT.

The chain has TRBV7-2 and TRBJ2-1; a weak D match, TRBD2 (5 bases). V was shortened by 2 bases and J by 9 bases, with 8 bases between the two germline ends. In germline, CDR1 is SGHTA, CDR2 FQGNSA. The CDR3 covers 12 residues. As DNA, the CDR3 is TGTGCCAGCAGCTTACGGGGAAGTGAGCAGTTCTTC. This translates into CASSLRGSEQFF. Full variable domain (rest looked up from reference TRBV7-2 and TRBJ2-1): GAGVSQSPSNKVTEKGKDVELRCDPISGHTALYWYRQSLGQGLEFLIYFQGNSAPDKSGLPSDRFSAERTGGSVSTLTIQRTQQEDSAVYLCASSLRGSEQFFGPGTRLTVL.

This chain connects TRBV28 to TRBJ2-6; TRBD2 matches at 8 bases. J lost 4 bases, V lost 7 bases, and 9 bases had no gene match. Germline V gene data show CDR1 as MDHEN and CDR2 as SYDVKM. The CDR3 contains 16 residues. CDR3 bases: TGTGCCAGCACCCCCTCGGGGGGGCGCGGGGCCAACGTCCTGACTTTC. Its protein product is CASTPSGGRGANVLTF.

V gene TRBV4-1 combines with J gene TRBJ2-6; TRBD2 aligns across 11 bases. CDR1 is MGHRA and CDR2 is YSYEKL in the germline V gene. The junction had 6 bases not matched to a gene; V was cut back by 5 bases and J by 0 bases. The CDR3 sequence is 18 residues long. The CDR3 spells CASSEKGTSGSGANVLTF. The CDR3 coding sequence is TGCGCCAGCAGCGAGAAGGGGACTAGCGGCTCTGGGGCCAACGTCCTGACTTTC.

The rearrangement links TRBV18 to TRBJ2-3; 8 nucleotides match TRBD2. This CDR3 has 17 amino acids. With V trimmed by 3 bases and J by 2 bases, 10 bases remained unmatched. Per the germline V gene, CDR1 is KGHSH and CDR2 is LQKENI. The chain's CDR3 is CASSPIGLAGSTDTQYF. The CDR3 coding sequence is TGTGCCAGCTCACCTATAGGACTAGCTGGTTCCACAGATACGCAGTATTTT.

The chain carries TRBV19 and TRBJ2-7; no reliable D call. Germline V gene sequence: CDR1 LNHDA, CDR2 SQIVND (reference sequence). With 7 bases removed from V and 5 bases from J, the gap between germline ends came to 21 bases. This CDR3 is built from 15 residues. The CDR3 region is CASTGEGNRGNEQYF. Here the CDR3 DNA reads TGTGCCAGTACAGGAGAAGGTAACAGAGGCAACGAGCAGTACTTC.

The chain has TRBV19 and TRBJ1-4; D gene unclear. The V gene lost 6 bases and the J gene lost 8 bases, with 16 bases spanning the gap. From germline, CDR1 is LNHDA and CDR2 SQIVND (reference sequence). The CDR3 length is 14 residues. The CDR3 is CASRDTMDGEKLFF. The CDR3 region has the DNA TGTGCCAGTAGAGACACTATGGACGGGGAAAAACTGTTTTTT.

Details on this clone: The same CDR3 can be traced to other DNA sequences in this sample. V gene TRBV30 combines with J gene TRBJ2-3, with 8 positions matching TRBD2. Germline assignment: CDR1 GTSNPN and CDR2 SVGIG (reference sequence). Trimming at V came to 4 bases and at J to 0 bases, leaving 0 bases not matched to a gene. CDR3 size: 13 residues. CDR3 region: CAWTSGSTDTQYF. The CDR3 DNA reads as TGTGCCTGGACTAGCGGGAGCACAGATACGCAGTATTTT.

The chain couples TRBV7-2 to TRBJ2-5; TRBD2 matches at 8 bases. This CDR3 comprises 15 residues. Germline values: CDR1 SGHTA, CDR2 FQGNSA. V lost 5 bases, J lost 5 bases, and 10 bases stayed unmatched. The CDR3 coding sequence is TGTGCCAGCAGCCCGGGACTAGGGCGGAGGGAGACCCAGTACTTC. Its protein product is CASSPGLGRRETQYF. Filled out from reference TRBV7-2 and TRBJ2-5, the complete variable domain reads GAGVSQSPSNKVTEKGKDVELRCDPISGHTALYWYRQSLGQGLEFLIYFQGNSAPDKSGLPSDRFSAERTGGSVSTLTIQRTQQEDSAVYLCASSPGLGRRETQYFGPGTRLLVL.

The chain uses TRBV28 and TRBJ2-4, with D possibly matching TRBD2 (5 bases). Trimming pared 3 bases from V and 1 base from J, leaving 10 bases between. Germline-derived CDR1 and CDR2 are MDHEN and SYDVKM. The CDR3 loop spans 15 amino acids. Written as DNA, the CDR3 is TGTGCCAGCAGTTTCGCTCCGGGGGCCAAAAACATTCAGTACTTC. Its protein is CASSFAPGAKNIQYF.

This rearrangement joins TRBV7-2 to TRBJ1-1; D is ambiguous. The germline V gene has CDR1 SGHTA and CDR2 FQGNSA. The CDR3 totals 13 residues. V dropped 5 bases and J dropped 4 bases, with 11 bases sitting between them. The chain's CDR3 is CASSGLASTEAFF. In DNA form, the CDR3 reads TGTGCCAGCAGCGGCCTCGCGAGCACTGAAGCTTTCTTT.

V and J are TRBV10-3 and TRBJ2-2; 7 nucleotides align to TRBD2. V trimming: 0 bases; J trimming: 6 bases; junction bases outside the gene matches: 7. This CDR3 comprises 16 residues. Germline assignment: CDR1 ENHRY and CDR2 SYGVKD. CDR3 in DNA: TGTGCCATCAGTGAGTCGGCTAGCGGAGTATCCGGGGAGCTGTTTTTT. Encoded protein: CAISESASGVSGELFF.

The chain is built from TRBV6-6 and TRBJ2-3, with no clear D. Per germline, CDR1 MNHNY and CDR2 SVGAGI (reference sequence). The CDR3 totals 14 residues. The ends were cut back, 5 bases at V and 1 base at J, with 10 bases in the middle. CDR3 protein: CASSPQIRTDTQYF. CDR3 bases: TGTGCCAGCAGTCCCCAGATTCGCACAGATACGCAGTATTTT.

This chain uses TRBV28 with TRBJ1-4, with a tentative D call TRBD1 (5 bases). Germline CDR1 is MDHEN and CDR2 is SYDVKM. The CDR3 length is 13 residues. Trimming cost V 8 bases and J 3 bases, with 10 bases left between them. For the CDR3, the DNA is TGTGCCAGCTGGGGGTCTCCTAATGAAAAACTGTTTTTT. It codes for CASWGSPNEKLFF.